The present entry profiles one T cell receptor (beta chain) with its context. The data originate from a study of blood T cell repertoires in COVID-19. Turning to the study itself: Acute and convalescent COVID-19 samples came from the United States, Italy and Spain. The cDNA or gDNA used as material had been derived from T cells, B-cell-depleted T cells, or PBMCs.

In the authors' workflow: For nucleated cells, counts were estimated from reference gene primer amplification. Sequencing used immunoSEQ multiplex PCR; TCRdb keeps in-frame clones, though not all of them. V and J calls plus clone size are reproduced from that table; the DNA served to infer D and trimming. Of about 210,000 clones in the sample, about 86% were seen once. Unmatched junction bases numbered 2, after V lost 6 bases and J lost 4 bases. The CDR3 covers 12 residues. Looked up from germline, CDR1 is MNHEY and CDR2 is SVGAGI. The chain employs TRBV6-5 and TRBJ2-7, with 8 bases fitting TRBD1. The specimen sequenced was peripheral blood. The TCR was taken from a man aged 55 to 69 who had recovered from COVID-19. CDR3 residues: CASRHRGYEQYF. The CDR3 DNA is TGTGCCAGCAGGCACAGGGGGTACGAGCAGTACTTC.